Following are 5 T cell receptor beta chains from one sample sequenced in a study of T cells expressing NK-cell markers. Reanalyzing the 5' RACE reads, TCRdb keeps one entry per CDR3 protein, without DNA. Its table lists about 430,000 distinct CDR3 sequences. Sequences were obtained from blood T cells: a sorted CD56 or NKG2C T cell subset, CD4+ or CD8+ T cells, or bulk PBMC T cells (not recorded which). The receptors come from a woman in her fifties or sixties in good health.

The rearrangement joins TRBV12-3 or TRBV12-4 to TRBJ2-3; TCRdb picks TRBD2, but there is no DNA to check that call. This CDR3 comprises 14 residues. The CDR3 protein is CASVLAGPPSTQYF.

J is TRBJ2-1 and V is TRBV29-1; there is no DNA to check the TCRdb D call of TRBD2. This CDR3 region has 17 residues. The V gene's germline CDR1 is SQVTM and CDR2 ANQGSEA. CDR3 amino acids: CSVGRLAGAPPYNEQFF.

The chain is built from TRBV6-1 and TRBJ2-2. The CDR3 is made up of 12 amino acids. Per the germline V gene, CDR1 is MNHNS and CDR2 is SASEGT. CDR3 sequence: CASRTRAGELFF.

This rearrangement joins TRBV2 to TRBJ1-4; no DNA is available, so the TRBD1 call from TCRdb remains unchecked. Germline loops: CDR1 SNHLY, CDR2 FYNNEI. The CDR3 extends over 14 amino acids. The CDR3 loop is CATKQGRSNEKLFF. Full variable domain (rest looked up from reference TRBV2 and TRBJ1-4): EPEVTQTPSHQVTQMGQEVILRCVPISNHLYFYWYRQILGQKVEFLVSFYNNEISEKSEIFDDQFSVERPDGSNFTLKIRSTKLEDSAMYFCATKQGRSNEKLFFGSGTQLSVL.

V usage is TRBV5-5 and J usage is TRBJ1-2. Germline V gene lookup returns CDR1 SGHKS and CDR2 YYEKEE (reference sequence). CDR3 length equals 13 residues. The CDR3 spells CASSDGGNYGYTF. The full variable domain, rest sourced from reference TRBV5-5 and TRBJ1-2, is DAGVTQSPTHLIKTRGQQVTLRCSPISGHKSVSWYQQVLGQGPQFIFQYYEKEERGRGNFPDRFSARQFPNYSSELNVNALLLGDSALYLCASSDGGNYGYTFGSGTRLTVV.